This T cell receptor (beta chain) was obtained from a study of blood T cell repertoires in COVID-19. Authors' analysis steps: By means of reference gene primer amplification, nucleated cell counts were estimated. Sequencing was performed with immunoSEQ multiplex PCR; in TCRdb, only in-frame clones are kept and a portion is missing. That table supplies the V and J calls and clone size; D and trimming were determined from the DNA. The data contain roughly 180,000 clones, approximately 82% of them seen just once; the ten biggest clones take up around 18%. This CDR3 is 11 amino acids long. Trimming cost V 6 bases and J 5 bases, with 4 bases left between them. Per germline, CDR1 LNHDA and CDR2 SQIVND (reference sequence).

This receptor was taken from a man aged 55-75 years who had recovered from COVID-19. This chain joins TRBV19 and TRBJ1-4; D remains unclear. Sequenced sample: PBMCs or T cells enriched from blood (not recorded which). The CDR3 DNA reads TGTGCCAGTAGCCAAAATGAAAAACTGTTTTTT. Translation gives CASSQNEKLFF. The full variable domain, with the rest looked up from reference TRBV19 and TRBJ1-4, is DGGITQSPKYLFRKEGQNVTLSCEQNLNHDAMYWYRQDPGQGLRLIYYSQIVNDFQKGDIAEGYSVSREKKESFPLTVTSAQKNPTAFYLCASSQNEKLFFGSGTQLSVL.